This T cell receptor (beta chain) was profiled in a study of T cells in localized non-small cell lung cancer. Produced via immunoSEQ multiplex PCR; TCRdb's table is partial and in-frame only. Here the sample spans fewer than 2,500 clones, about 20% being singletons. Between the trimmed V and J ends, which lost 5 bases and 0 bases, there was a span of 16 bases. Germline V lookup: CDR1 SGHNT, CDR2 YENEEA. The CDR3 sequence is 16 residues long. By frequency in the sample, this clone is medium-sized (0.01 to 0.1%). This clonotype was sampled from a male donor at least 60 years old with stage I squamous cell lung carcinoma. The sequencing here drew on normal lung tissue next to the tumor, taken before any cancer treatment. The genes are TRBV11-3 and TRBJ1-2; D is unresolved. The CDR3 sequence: CASSRPGGEANYGYTF. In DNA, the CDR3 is TGTGCCAGCAGCCGTCCCGGCGGGGAAGCTAACTATGGCTACACCTTC.